The clone carrying this T cell receptor (beta chain) has a count of ten or more. The length of the CDR3 is 14 residues. Germline loops: CDR1 SGHTA, CDR2 FQGNSA. With 1 base clipped from V and 6 bases from J, the junction kept 4 bases outside the gene matches. These data come from a study of kidney transplant recipient with SARS-CoV-2 infection. From the reads, TCRdb called clonotypes with MiXCR, one entry per CDR3 protein. The sample includes 250,000 or so distinct CDR3 sequences, 29% of them seen just once. The V call is TRBV7-2, the J call TRBJ2-7; 9 nucleotides line up with TRBD2. Sequencing used a blood sample, obtained at baseline and on approximately day 120 from a kidney transplant recipient. The sequence came from a male patient younger than 45 who had COVID-19 and was a kidney transplant recipient. Certain T cells may be donor cells from the graft. The CDR3 sequence is CASSLGGGGVEQYF. The CDR3 DNA follows: TGTGCCAGCAGCTTAGGCGGGGGGGGCGTCGAGCAGTACTTC.